This T cell receptor beta chain was recorded in a study of cytomegalovirus exposure and HLA in healthy donors. With 2 bases removed from V and 1 base from J, the gap between germline ends came to 14 bases. Germline CDR1 is LNHDA and CDR2 is SQIVND (reference sequence). The CDR3 has 16 amino acids. This clone was recorded only once. The target antigen is unknown. Points from the study as a whole: Confirmation was obtained in vitro that a few CMV-associated chains are specific for CMV antigens. Differences between HLA loci emerged in a later analysis of TCR association rates, with DRB1 most and HLA-C fewest.

The PCR used 60 Vbeta and 13 Jbeta primers. TCRdb's copy holds only in-frame clones and misses some; the assay was immunoSEQ multiplex PCR. The profile covers a few hundred thousand clones, with roughly 90% appearing a single time and about 2% taken by the ten largest. The sequenced sample consisted of PBMCs. The sequence derives from a woman aged 18 to 35 in good health and CMV-seronegative. The chain is built from TRBV19 and TRBJ1-2; the D gene is possibly TRBD1 (6 bases). The DNA for the CDR3 is TGTGCCAGTAGTATAAGTCCGGGACACTTTAACTATGGCTACACCTTC. Translation: CASSISPGHFNYGYTF.